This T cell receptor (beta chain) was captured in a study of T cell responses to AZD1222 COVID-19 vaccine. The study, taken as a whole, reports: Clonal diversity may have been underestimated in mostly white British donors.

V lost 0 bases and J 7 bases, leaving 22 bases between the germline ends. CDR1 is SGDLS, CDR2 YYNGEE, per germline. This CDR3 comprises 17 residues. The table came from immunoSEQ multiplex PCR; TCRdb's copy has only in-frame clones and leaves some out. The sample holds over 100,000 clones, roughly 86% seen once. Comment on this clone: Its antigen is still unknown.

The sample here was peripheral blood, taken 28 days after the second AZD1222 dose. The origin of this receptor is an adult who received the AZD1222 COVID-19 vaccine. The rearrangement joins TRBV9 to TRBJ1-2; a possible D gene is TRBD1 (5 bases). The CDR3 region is CASSVGGTEGSVGGYTF. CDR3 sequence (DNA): TGTGCCAGCAGCGTAGGTGGGACGGAGGGGAGTGTGGGTGGCTACACCTTC.